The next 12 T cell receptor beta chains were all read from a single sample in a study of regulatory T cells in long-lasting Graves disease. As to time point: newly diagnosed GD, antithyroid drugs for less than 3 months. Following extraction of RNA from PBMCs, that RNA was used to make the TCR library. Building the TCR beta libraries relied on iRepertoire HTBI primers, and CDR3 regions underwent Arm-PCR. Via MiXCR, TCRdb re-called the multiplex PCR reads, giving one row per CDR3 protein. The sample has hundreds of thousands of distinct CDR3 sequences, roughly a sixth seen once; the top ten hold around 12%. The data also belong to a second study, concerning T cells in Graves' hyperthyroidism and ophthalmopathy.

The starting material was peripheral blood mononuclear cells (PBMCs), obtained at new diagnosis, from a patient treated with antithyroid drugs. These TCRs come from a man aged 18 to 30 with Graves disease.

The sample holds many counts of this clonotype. CDR3 coding DNA: TGTGCCAGCAGCTTGCGGCGGGCCTACGAGCAGTACTTC. This codes for CASSLRRAYEQYF. V gene TRBV7-2 combines with J gene TRBJ2-7; D might be TRBD2 (5 bases). CDR3 size: 13 residues. Germline lookup yields CDR1 SGHTA and CDR2 FQGNSA. The V end lost 3 bases, the J end lost 2 bases, and 8 bases lay between the germline ends.

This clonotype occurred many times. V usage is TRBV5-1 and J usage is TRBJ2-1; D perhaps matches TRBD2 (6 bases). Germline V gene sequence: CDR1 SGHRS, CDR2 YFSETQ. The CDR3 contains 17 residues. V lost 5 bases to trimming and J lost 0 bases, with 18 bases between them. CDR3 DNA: TGCGCCAGCAGGTCGGAGAGCGGGCGGTACTCCTACAATGAGCAGTTCTTC. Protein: CASRSESGRYSYNEQFF. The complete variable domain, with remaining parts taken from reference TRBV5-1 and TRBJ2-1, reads KAGVTQTPRYLIKTRGQQVTLSCSPISGHRSVSWYQQTPGQGLQFLFEYFSETQRNKGNFPGRFSGRQFSNSRSEMNVSTLELGDSALYLCASRSESGRYSYNEQFFGPGTRLTVL.

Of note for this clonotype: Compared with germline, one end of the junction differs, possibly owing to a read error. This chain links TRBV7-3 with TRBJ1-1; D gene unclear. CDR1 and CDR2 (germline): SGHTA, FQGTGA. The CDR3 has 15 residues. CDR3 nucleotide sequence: TGTGCCAGCAGCTTAGGCCTGGGTGGGAACACCGAAGCTTTCTTT. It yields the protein CASSLGLGGNTEAFF.

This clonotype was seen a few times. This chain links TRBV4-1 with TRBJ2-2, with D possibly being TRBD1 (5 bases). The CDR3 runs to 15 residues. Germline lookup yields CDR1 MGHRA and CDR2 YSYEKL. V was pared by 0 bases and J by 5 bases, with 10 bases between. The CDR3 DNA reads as TGCGCCAGCAGCCAAGAAATCAGGGATACCGGGGAGCTGTTTTTT. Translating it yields CASSQEIRDTGELFF.

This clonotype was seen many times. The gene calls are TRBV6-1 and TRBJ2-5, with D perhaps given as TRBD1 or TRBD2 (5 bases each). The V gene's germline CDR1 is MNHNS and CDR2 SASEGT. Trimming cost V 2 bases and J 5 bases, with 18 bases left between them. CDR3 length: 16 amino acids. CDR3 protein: CASSEFGGAGAETQYF. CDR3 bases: TGTGCCAGCAGTGAATTTGGGGGTGCCGGTGCGGAGACCCAGTACTTC.

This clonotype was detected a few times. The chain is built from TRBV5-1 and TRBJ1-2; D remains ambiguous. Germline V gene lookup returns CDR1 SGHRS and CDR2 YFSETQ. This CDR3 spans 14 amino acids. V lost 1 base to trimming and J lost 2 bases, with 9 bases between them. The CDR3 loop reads CASSLITTNYGYTF. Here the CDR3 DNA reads TGCGCCAGCAGCTTGATCACGACGAACTATGGCTACACCTTC.

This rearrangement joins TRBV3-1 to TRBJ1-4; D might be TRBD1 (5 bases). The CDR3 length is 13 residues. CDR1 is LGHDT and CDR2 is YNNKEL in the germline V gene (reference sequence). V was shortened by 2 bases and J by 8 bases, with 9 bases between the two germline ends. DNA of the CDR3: TGTGCCAGCAGCCAACAGGGTGGAGAAAAACTGTTTTTT. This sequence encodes CASSQQGGEKLFF. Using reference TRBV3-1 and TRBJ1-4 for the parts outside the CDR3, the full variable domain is DTAVSQTPKYLVTQMGNDKSIKCEQNLGHDTMYWYKQDSKKFLKIMFSYNNKELIINETVPNRFSPKSPDKAHLNLHINSLELGDSAVYFCASSQQGGEKLFFGSGTQLSVL.

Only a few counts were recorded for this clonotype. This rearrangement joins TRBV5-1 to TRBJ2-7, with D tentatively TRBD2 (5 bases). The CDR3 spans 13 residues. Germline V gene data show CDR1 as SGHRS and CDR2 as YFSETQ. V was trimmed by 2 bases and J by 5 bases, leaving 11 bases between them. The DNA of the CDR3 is TGCGCCAGCAGCTTTCCGGGAATGGACGAGCAGTACTTC. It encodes CASSFPGMDEQYF.

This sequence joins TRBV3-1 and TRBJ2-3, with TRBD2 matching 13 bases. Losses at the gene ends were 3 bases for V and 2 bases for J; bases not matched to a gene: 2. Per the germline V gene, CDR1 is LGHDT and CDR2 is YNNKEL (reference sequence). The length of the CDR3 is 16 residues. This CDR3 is CASSQGLAGLTDTQYF. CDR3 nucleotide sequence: TGTGCCAGCAGCCAGGGACTAGCGGGGCTCACAGATACGCAGTATTTT.

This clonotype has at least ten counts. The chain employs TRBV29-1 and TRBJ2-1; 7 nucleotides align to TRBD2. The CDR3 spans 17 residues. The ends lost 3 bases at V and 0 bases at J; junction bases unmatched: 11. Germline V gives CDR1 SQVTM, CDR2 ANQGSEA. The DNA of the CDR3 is TGCAGCGTTGAGGCCCCGGGACTAACTTCCTCCTACAATGAGCAGTTCTTC. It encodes CSVEAPGLTSSYNEQFF.

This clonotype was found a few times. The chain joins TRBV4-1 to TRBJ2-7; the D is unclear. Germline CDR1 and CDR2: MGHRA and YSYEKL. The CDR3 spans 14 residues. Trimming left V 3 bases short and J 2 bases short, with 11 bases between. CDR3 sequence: CASSHKTATYEQYF. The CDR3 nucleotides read TGCGCCAGCAGCCACAAGACGGCAACCTACGAGCAGTACTTC.

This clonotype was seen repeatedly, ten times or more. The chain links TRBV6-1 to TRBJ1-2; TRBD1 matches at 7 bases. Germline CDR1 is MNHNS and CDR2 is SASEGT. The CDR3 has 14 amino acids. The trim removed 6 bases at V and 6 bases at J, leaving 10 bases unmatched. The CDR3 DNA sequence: TGTGCCAGCAGCTACGGAACCGGGACAGATGGCTACACCTTC. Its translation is CASSYGTGTDGYTF.